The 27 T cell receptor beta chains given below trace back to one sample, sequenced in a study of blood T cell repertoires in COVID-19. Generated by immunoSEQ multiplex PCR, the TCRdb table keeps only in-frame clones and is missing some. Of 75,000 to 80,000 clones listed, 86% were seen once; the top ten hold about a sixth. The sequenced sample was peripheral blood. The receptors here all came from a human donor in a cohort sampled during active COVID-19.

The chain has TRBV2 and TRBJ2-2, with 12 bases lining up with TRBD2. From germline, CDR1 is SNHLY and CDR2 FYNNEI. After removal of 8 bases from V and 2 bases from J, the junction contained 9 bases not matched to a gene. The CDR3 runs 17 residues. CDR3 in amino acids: CASERTSGIPNTGELFF. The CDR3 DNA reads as TGTGCCAGCGAGCGGACTAGCGGGATCCCAAACACCGGGGAGCTGTTTTTT.

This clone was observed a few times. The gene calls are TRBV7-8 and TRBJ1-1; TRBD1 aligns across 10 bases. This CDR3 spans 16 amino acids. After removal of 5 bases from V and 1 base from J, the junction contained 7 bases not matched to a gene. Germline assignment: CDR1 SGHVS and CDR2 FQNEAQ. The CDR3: CASSLRDRGSNTEAFF. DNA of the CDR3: TGTGCCAGCAGCCTCCGGGACAGGGGTTCGAACACTGAAGCTTTCTTT.

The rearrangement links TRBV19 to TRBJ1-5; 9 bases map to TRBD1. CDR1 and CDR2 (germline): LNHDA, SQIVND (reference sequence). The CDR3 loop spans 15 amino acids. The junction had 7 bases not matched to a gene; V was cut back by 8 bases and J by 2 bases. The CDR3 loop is CASQEQGAGNQPQHF. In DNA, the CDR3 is TGTGCCAGTCAGGAACAGGGGGCAGGCAATCAGCCCCAGCATTTT.

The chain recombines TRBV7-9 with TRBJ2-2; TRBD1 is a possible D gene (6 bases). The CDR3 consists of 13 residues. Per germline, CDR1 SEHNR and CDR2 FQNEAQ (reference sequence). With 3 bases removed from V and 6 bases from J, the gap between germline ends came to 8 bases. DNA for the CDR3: TGTGCCAGCAGCTTGGGGGCGGCCGGGGAGCTGTTTTTT. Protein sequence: CASSLGAAGELFF.

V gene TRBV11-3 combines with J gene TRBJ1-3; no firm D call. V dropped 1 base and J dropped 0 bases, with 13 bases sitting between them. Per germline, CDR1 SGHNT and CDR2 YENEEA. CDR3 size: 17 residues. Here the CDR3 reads CASSLGGPEGSGNTIYF. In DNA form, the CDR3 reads TGTGCCAGCAGCTTAGGAGGGCCGGAGGGCTCTGGAAACACCATATATTTT.

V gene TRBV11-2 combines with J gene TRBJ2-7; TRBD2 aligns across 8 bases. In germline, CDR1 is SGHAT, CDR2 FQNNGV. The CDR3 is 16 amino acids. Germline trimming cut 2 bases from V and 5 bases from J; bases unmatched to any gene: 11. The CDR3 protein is CASSLMGQAGVDEQYF. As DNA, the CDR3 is TGTGCCAGCAGCTTAATGGGTCAAGCGGGAGTCGACGAGCAGTACTTC.

CDR3 DNA sequence: TGTGCCAGTCGACGGGACTATGGCTACACCTTC. Translation: CASRRDYGYTF. This rearrangement joins TRBV2 to TRBJ1-2; D call uncertain. V dropped 9 bases and J dropped 3 bases, with 8 bases sitting between them. The CDR3 has 11 residues. CDR1 SNHLY and CDR2 FYNNEI come from the germline V gene.

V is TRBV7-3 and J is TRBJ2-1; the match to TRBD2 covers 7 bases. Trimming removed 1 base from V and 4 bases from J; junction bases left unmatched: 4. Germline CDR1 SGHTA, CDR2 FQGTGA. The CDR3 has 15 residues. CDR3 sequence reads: CASSLNAGEYNEQFF. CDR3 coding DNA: TGTGCCAGCAGCTTAAACGCGGGGGAGTACAATGAGCAGTTCTTC.

As DNA, the CDR3 is TGCGCCAGCAGCAGGTCACTAGCGGGAGGAGCGCAGTTCTTC. Its translation is CASSRSLAGGAQFF. V is TRBV5-1 and J is TRBJ2-1; TRBD2 aligns across 12 bases. Germline CDR1 is SGHRS and CDR2 is YFSETQ. V was pared by 4 bases and J by 12 bases, with 8 bases of the junction left unmatched. The CDR3 contains 14 residues.

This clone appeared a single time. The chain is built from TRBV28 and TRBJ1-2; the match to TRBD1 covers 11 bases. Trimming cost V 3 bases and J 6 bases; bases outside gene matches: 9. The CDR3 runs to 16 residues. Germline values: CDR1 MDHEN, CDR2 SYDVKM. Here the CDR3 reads CASSFFGQGARDGYTF. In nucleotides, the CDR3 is TGTGCCAGCAGTTTTTTTGGACAGGGGGCGCGGGATGGCTACACCTTC.

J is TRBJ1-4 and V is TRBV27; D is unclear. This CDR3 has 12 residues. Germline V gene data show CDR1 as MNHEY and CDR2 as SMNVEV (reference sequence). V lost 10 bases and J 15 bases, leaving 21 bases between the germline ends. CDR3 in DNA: TGTGCCAACGACGGAGGCGTCGTATCAGTGTTTTTT. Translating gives CANDGGVVSVFF.

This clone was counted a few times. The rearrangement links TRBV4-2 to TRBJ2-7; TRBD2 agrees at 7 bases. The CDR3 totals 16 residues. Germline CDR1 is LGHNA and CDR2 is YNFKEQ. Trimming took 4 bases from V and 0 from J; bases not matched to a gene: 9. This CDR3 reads CASSPGGDRHSYEQYF. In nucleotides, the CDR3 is TGTGCCAGCAGCCCTGGGGGGGACCGACACTCCTACGAGCAGTACTTC.

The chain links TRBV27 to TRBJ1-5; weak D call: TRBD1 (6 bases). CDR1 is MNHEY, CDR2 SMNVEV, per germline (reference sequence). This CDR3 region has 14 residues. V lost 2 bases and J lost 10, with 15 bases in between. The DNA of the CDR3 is TGTGCCAGCAGTTTACGCCACACGGGGGGCCCCCAGCATTTT. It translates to CASSLRHTGGPQHF.

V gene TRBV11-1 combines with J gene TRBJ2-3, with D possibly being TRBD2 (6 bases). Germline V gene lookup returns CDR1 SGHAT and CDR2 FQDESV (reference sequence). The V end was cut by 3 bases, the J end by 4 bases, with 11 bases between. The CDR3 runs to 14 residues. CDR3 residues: CASSLGEVPDTQYF. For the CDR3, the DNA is TGTGCCAGCAGCTTGGGGGAGGTCCCAGATACGCAGTATTTT.

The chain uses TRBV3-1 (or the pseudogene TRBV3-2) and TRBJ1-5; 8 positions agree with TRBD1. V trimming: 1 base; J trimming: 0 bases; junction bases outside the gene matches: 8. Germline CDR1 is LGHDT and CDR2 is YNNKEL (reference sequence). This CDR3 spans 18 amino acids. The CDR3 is CASSQGTGLGYSNQPQHF. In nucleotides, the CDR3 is TGTGCCAGCAGCCAAGGGACAGGGTTGGGGTATAGCAATCAGCCCCAGCATTTT.

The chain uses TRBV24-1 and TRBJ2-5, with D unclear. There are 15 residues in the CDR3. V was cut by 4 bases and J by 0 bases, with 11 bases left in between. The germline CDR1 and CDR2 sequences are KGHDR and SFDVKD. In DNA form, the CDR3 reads TGTGCCACCAGTGACCGATACACGTACCAAGAGACCCAGTACTTC. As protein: CATSDRYTYQETQYF.

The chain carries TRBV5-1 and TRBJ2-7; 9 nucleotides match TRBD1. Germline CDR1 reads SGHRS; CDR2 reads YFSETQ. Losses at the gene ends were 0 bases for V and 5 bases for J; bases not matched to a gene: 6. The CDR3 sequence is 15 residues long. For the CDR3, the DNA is TGCGCCAGCAGCTTGGCCCGGGACAGGGATGACGAGCAGTACTTC. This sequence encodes CASSLARDRDDEQYF. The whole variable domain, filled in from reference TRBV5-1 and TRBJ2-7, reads KAGVTQTPRYLIKTRGQQVTLSCSPISGHRSVSWYQQTPGQGLQFLFEYFSETQRNKGNFPGRFSGRQFSNSRSEMNVSTLELGDSALYLCASSLARDRDDEQYFGPGTRLTVT.

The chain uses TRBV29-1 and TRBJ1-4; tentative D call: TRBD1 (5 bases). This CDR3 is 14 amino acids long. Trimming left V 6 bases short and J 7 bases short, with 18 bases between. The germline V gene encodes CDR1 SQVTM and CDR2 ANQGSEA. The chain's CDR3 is CSVRQGFGGEKLFF. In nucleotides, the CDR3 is TGCAGCGTCCGTCAGGGTTTCGGCGGTGAAAAACTGTTTTTT. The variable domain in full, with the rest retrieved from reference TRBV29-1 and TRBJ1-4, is SAVISQKPSRDICQRGTSLTIQCQVDSQVTMMFWYRQQPGQSLTLIATANQGSEATYESGFVIDKFPISRPNLTFSTLTVSNMSPEDSSIYLCSVRQGFGGEKLFFGSGTQLSVL.

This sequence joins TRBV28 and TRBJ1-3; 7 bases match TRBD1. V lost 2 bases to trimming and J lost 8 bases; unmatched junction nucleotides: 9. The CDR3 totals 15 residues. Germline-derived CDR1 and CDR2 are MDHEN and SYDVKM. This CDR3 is CASSLPGTVRDTIYF. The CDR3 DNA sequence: TGTGCCAGCAGTTTACCAGGGACAGTTCGGGACACCATATATTTT.

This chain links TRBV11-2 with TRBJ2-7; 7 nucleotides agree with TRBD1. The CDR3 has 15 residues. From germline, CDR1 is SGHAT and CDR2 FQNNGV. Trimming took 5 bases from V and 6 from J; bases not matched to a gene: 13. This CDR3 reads CASSPRQGPPIEQYF. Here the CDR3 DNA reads TGTGCCAGCAGCCCTCGACAGGGCCCTCCGATCGAGCAGTACTTC.

The CDR3 DNA is TGCGCCAGCAGCCAAGAACTCCAGGCAGATGGCTACACCTTC. Translating gives CASSQELQADGYTF. V usage is TRBV4-3 and J usage is TRBJ1-2; D ambiguous. The CDR3 runs to 14 residues. V lost 0 bases to trimming and J lost 6 bases, with 11 bases between them. From germline, CDR1 is LGHNA and CDR2 YSLEER.

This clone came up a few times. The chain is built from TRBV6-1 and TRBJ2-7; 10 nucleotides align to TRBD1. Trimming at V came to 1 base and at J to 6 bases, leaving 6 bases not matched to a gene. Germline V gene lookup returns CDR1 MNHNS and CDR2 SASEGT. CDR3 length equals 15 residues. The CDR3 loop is CASSEEGGTGVEQYF. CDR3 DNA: TGTGCCAGCAGTGAAGAGGGCGGGACAGGGGTCGAGCAGTACTTC.

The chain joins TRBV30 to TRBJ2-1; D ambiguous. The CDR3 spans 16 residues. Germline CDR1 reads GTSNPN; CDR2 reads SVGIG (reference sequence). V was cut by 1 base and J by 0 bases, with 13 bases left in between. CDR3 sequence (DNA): TGTGCCTGGAGTGCCCCTCTTATCCGCTCCTACAATGAGCAGTTCTTC. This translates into CAWSAPLIRSYNEQFF.

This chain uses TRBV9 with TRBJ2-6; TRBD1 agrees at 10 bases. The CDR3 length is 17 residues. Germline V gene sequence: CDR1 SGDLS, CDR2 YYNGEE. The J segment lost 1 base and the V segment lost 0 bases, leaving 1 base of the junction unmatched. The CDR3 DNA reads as TGTGCCAGCAGCGTAGGGGACAGGGGATCTGGGGCCAACGTCCTGACTTTC. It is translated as CASSVGDRGSGANVLTF.

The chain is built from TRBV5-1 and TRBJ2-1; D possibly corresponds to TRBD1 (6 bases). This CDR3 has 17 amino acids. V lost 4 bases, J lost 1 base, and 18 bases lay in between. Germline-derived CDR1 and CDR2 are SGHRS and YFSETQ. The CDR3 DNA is TGCGCCAGCAGCCTCAGCCCACAGGGTAGTTCCTACAATGAGCAGTTCTTC. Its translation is CASSLSPQGSSYNEQFF.

This CDR3 reads CSASRDSLGYEQYF. Written as DNA, the CDR3 is TGCAGCGCTTCCCGGGACAGCTTAGGATACGAGCAGTACTTC. The V and J genes are TRBV29-1 and TRBJ2-7, with TRBD1 matching over 7 bases. The ends lost 7 bases at V and 4 bases at J; junction bases unmatched: 13. The CDR3 extends over 14 amino acids. Germline values: CDR1 SQVTM, CDR2 ANQGSEA.

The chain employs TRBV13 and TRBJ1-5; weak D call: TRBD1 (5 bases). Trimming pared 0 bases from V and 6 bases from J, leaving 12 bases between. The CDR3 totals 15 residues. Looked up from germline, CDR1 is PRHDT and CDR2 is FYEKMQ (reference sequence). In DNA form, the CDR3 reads TGTGCCAGCAGCTTAGGCGGGCAGGGTCGTCAGCCCCAGCATTTT. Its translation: CASSLGGQGRQPQHF.